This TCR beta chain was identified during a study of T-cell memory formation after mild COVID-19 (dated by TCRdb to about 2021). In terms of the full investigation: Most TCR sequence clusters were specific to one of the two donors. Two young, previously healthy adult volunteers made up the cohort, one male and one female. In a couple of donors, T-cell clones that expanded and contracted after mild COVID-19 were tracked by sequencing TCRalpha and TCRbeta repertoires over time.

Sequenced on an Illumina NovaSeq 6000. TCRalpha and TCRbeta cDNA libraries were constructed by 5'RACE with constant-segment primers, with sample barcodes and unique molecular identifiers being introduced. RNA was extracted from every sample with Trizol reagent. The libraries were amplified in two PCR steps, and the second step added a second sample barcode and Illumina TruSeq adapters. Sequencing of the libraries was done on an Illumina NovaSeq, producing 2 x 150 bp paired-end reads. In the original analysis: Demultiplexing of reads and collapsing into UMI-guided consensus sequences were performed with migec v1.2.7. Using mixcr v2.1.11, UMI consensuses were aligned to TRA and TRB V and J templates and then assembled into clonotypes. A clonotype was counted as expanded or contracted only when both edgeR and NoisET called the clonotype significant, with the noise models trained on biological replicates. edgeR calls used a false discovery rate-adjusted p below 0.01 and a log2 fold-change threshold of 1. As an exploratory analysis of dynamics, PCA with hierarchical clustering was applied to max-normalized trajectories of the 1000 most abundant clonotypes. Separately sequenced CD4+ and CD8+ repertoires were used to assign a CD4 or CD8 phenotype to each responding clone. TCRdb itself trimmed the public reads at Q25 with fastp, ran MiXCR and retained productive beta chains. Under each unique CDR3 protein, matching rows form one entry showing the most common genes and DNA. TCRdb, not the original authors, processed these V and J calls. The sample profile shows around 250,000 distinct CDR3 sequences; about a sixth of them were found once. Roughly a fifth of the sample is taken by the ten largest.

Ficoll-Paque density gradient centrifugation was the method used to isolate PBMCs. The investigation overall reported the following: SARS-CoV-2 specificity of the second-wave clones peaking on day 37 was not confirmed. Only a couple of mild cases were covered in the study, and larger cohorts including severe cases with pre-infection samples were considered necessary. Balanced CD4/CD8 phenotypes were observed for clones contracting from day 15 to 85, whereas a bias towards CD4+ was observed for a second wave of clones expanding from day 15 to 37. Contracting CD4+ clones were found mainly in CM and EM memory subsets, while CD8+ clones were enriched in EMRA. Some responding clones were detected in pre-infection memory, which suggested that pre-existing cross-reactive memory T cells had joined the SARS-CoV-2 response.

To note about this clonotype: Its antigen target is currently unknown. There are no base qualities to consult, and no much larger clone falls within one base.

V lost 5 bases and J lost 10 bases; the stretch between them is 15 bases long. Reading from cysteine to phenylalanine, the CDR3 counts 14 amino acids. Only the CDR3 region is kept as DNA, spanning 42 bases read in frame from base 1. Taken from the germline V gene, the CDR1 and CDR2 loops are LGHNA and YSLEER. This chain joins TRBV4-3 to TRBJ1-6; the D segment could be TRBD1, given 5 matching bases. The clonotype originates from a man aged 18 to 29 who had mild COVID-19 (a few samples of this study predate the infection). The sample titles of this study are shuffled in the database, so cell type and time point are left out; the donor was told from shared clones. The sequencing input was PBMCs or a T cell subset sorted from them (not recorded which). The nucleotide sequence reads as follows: TGCGCCAGCAGCAAAGGGGTCCTAGACTCACCCCTCCACTTT. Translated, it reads CASSKGVLDSPLHF.